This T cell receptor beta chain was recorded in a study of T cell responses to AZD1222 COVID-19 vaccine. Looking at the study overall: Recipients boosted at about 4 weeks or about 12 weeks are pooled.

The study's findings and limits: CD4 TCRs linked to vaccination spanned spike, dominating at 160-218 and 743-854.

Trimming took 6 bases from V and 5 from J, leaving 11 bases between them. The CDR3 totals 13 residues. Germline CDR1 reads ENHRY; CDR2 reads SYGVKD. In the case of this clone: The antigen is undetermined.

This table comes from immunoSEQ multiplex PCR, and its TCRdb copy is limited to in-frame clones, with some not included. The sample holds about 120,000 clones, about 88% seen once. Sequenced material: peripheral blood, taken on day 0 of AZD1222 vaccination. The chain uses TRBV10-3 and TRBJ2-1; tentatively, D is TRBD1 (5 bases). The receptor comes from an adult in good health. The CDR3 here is CAISPDSDNEQFF. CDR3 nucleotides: TGTGCCATCAGCCCCGACAGCGACAATGAGCAGTTCTTC.